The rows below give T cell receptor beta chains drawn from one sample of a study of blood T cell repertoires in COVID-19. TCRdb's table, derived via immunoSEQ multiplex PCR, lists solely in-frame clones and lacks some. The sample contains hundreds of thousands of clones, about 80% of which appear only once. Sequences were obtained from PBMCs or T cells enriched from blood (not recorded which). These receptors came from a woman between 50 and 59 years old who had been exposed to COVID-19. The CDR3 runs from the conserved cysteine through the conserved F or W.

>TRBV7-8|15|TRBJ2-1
CASSLEWAGDREQFF
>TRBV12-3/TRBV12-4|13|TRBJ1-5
CASSQQGNQPQHF
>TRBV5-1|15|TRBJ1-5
CASSLEAGSNQPQHF
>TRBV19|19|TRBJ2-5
CASSIDGLAGHGYQETQYF
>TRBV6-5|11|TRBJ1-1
CASSWGQQAFF
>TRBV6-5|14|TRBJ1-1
CASSSGVGKAEAFF
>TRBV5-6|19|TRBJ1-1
CASSLEYRDIRERNTEAFF
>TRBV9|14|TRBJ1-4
CASSMGQGNEKLFF
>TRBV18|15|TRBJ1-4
CASSGTAGVNEKLFF
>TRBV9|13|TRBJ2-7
CASSGLDRGERYF
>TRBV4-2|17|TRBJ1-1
CASSQGGRRTLNTEAFF
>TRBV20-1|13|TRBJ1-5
CSASHGSNQPQHF
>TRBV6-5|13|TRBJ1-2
CASNPWGDRGYTF